This T cell receptor beta chain was identified in a study of beta chain features in type 1 diabetes. General study results and limits: Patients with Type 1 diabetes showed moderately but significantly shorter TCRB CDR3s in all four CD4+ subsets.

As concerns this clone: Its specificity is unknown.

Sequenced material consisted of expressed TCRB transcripts (all of the isolated RNA was reverse transcribed). Profiling relied on immunoSEQ multiplex PCR, and the TCRdb table lists in-frame clones only, not all of them. The table shows some 160,000 clones, with 8% to 8.5% occurring only once. The CDR3 length is 16 residues. V lost 6 bases, J lost 3 bases, and 20 bases lay in between. The germline V gene encodes CDR1 SNHLY and CDR2 FYNNEI. The genes are TRBV2 and TRBJ1-1, with D perhaps matching TRBD1 (5 bases). The sample was central memory CD4+ T cells from blood. This receptor was taken from a woman between 18 and 30 years old with type 1 diabetes. CDR3 sequence: CASRSRAPLRDTEAFF. In DNA, the CDR3 is TGTGCCAGCAGATCCCGGGCCCCCCTCAGGGACACTGAAGCTTTCTTT.